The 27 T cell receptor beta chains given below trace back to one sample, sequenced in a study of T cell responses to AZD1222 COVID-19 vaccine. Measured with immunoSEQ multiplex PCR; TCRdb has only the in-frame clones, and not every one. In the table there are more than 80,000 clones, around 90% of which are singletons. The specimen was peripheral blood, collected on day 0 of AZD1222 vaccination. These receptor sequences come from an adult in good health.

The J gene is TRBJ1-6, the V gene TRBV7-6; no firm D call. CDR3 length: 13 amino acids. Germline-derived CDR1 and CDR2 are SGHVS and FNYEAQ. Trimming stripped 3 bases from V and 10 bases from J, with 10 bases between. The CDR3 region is CASSLNLVSPLHF. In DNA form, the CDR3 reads TGTGCCAGCAGCTTGAACTTAGTCTCACCCCTCCACTTT.

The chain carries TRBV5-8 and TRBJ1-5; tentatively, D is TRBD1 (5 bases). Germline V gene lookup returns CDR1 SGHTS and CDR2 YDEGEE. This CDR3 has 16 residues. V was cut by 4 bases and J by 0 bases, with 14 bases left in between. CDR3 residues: CASSPGLTYSNQPQHF. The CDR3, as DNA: TGTGCCAGCAGCCCGGGACTGACATATAGCAATCAGCCCCAGCATTTT.

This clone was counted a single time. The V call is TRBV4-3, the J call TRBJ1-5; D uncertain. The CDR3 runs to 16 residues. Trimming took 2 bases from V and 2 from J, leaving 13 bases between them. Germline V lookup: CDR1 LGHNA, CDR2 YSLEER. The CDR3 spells CASSQNRWQGNQPQHF. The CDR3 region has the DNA TGCGCCAGCAGCCAAAATCGGTGGCAGGGCAATCAGCCCCAGCATTTT.

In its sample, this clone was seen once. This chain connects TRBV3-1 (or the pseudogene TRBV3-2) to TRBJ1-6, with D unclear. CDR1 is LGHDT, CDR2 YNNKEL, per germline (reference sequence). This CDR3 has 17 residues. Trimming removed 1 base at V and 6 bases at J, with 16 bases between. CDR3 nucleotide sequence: TGTGCCAGCAGCCAAGGGGTTCTCTCGGCACCTAATTCACCCCTCCACTTT. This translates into CASSQGVLSAPNSPLHF.

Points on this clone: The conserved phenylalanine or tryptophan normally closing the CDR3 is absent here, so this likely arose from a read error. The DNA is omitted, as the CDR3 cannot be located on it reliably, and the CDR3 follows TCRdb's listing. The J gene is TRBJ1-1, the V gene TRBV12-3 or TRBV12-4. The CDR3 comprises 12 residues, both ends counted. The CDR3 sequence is CASSSSREGLPL.

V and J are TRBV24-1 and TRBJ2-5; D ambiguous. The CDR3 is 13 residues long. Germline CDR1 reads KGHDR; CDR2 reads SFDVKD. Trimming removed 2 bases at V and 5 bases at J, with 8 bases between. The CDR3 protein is CATSDSLRETQYF. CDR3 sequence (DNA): TGTGCCACCAGTGATTCGCTCCGGGAGACCCAGTACTTC.

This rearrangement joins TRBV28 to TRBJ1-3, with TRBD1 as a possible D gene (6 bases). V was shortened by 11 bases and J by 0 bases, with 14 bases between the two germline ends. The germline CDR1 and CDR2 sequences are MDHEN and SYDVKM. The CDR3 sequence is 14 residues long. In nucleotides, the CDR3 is TGTGCCTCCTCTGGGGGCATCTCTGGAAACACCATATATTTT. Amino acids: CASSGGISGNTIYF.

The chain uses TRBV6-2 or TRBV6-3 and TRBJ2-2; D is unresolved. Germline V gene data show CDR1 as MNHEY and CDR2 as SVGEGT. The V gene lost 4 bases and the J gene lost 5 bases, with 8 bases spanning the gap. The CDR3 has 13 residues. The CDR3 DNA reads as TGTGCCAGCAGTTGGTTACGTACCGGGGAGCTGTTTTTT. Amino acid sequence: CASSWLRTGELFF.

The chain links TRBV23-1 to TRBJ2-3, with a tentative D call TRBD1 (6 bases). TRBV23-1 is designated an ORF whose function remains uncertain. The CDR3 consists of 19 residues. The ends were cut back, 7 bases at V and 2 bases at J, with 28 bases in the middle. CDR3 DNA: TGCGCCAGCAAGCCCGACGGGTGGGGGCGGTATTTGGACACAGATACGCAGTATTTT. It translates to CASKPDGWGRYLDTDTQYF.

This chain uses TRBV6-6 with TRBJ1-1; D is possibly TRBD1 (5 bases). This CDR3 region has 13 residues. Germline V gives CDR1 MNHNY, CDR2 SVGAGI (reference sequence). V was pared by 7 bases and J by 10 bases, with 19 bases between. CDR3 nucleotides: TGTGCCAGCACCATCGTCACAGGACATGGAGCTTTCTTT. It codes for CASTIVTGHGAFF.

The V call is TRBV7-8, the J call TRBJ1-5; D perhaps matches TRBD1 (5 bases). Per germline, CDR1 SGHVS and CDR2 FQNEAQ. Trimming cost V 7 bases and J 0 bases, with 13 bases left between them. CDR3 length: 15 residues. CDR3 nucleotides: TGTGCCAGCACCCTTATGGGGGGTAGCAATCAGCCCCAGCATTTT. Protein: CASTLMGGSNQPQHF.

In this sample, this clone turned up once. As DNA, the CDR3 is TGTGCCAGCAGCATAGGGGCTGACTACGAGCAGTACTTC. Translating gives CASSIGADYEQYF. V usage is TRBV9 and J usage is TRBJ2-7; possible D gene TRBD1, 5 bases. Germline V gives CDR1 SGDLS, CDR2 YYNGEE. Trimming took 4 bases from V and 3 from J, leaving 11 bases between them. The length of the CDR3 is 13 residues.

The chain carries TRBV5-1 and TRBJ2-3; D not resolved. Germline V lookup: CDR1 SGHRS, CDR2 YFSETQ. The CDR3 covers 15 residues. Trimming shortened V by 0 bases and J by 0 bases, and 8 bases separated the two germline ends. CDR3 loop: CASSLAWPSTDTQYF. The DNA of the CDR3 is TGCGCCAGCAGCTTGGCCTGGCCTAGCACAGATACGCAGTATTTT.

The CDR3 coding sequence is TGCGCCAGCAGCCAAAAGGAGGTGGATGTCGTCACTGAAGCTTTCTTT. It codes for CASSQKEVDVVTEAFF. The rearrangement joins TRBV4-1 to TRBJ1-1, with D unclear. The CDR3 contains 16 residues. Germline-derived CDR1 and CDR2 are MGHRA and YSYEKL. Trimming stripped 2 bases from V and 4 bases from J, with 17 bases between.

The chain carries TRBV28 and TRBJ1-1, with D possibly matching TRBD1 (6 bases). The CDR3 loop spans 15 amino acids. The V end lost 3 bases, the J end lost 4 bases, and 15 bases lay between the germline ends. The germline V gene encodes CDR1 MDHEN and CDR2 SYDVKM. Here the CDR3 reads CASSFLGRGSTEAFF. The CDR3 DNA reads TGTGCCAGCAGTTTTTTGGGCAGGGGAAGCACTGAAGCTTTCTTT. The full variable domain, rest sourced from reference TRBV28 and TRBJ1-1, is DVKVTQSSRYLVKRTGEKVFLECVQDMDHENMFWYRQDPGLGLRLIYFSYDVKMKEKGDIPEGYSVSREKKERFSLILESASTNQTSMYLCASSFLGRGSTEAFFGQGTRLTVV.

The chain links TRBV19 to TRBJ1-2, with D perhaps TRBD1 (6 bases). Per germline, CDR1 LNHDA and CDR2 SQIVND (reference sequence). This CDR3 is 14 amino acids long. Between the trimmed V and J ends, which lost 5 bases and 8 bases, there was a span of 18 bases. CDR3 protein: CASSLDSHFRGYTF. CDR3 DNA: TGTGCCAGTAGTTTGGACAGTCACTTCCGGGGCTACACCTTC.

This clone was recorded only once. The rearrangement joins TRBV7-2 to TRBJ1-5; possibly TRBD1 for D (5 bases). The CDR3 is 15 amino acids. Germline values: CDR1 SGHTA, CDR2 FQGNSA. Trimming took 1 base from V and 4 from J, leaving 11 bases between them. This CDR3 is CASSLGGPSNQPQHF. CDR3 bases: TGTGCCAGCAGCTTAGGGGGACCTTCAAATCAGCCCCAGCATTTT.

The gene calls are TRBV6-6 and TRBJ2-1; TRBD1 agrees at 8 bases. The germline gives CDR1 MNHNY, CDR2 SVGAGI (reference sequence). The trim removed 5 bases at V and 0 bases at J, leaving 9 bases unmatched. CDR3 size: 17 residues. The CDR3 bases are TGTGCCAGCAGTCGGCCGACAGGGGTCGGCTCCTACAATGAGCAGTTCTTC. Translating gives CASSRPTGVGSYNEQFF.

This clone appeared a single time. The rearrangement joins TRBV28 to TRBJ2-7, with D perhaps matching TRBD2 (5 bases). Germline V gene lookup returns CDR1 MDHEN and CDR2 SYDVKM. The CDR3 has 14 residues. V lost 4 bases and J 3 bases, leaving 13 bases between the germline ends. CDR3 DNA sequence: TGTGCCAGCAGTTATAGACCGGAGGTCTACGAGCAGTACTTC. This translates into CASSYRPEVYEQYF.

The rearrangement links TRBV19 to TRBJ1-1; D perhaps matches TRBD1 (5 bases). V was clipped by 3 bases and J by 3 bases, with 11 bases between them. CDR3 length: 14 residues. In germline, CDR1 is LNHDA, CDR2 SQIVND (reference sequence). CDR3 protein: CASSILRTYTEAFF. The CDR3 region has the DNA TGTGCCAGTAGTATTCTACGGACATACACTGAAGCTTTCTTT.

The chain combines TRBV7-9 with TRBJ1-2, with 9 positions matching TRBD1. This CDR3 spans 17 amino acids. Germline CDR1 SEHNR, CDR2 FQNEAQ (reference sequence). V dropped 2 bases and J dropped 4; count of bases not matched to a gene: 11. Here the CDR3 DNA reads TGTGCCAGCAGCTTACTTAATTTGGGACAGGGAAGCTATGGCTACACCTTC. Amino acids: CASSLLNLGQGSYGYTF. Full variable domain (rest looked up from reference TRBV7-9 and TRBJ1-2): DTGVSQNPRHKITKRGQNVTFRCDPISEHNRLYWYRQTLGQGPEFLTYFQNEAQLEKSRLLSDRFSAERPKGSFSTLEIQRTEQGDSAMYLCASSLLNLGQGSYGYTFGSGTRLTVV.

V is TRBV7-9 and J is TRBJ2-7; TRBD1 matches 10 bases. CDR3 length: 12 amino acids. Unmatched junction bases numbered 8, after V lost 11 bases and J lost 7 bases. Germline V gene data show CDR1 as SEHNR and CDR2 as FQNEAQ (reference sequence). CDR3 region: CAVRDRGGEQYF. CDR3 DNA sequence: TGTGCCGTCCGGGACAGGGGAGGAGAGCAGTACTTC.

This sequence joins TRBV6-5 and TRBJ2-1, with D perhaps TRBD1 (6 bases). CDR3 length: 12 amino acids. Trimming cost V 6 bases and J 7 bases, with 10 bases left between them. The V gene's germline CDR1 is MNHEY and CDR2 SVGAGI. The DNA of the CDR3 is TGTGCCAGCAGAAACAGGGTTAATGAGCAGTTCTTC. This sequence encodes CASRNRVNEQFF.

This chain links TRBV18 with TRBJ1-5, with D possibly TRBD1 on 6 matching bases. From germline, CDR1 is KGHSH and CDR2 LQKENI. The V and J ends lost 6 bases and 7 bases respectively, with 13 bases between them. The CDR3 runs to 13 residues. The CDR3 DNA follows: TGTGCCAGCTCGGTGGGGGGGCAGCAGCCCCAGCATTTT. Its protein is CASSVGGQQPQHF. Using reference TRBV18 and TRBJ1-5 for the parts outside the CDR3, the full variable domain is NAGVMQNPRHLVRRRGQEARLRCSPMKGHSHVYWYRQLPEEGLKFMVYLQKENIIDESGMPKERFSAEFPKEGPSILRIQQVVRGDSAAYFCASSVGGQQPQHFGDGTRLSIL.

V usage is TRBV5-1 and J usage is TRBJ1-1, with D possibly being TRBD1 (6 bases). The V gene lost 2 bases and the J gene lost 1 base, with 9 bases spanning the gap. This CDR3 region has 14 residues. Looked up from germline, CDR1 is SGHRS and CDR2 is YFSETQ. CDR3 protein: CASSLQQGNTEAFF. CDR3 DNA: TGCGCCAGCAGCTTACAACAGGGGAACACTGAAGCTTTCTTT.

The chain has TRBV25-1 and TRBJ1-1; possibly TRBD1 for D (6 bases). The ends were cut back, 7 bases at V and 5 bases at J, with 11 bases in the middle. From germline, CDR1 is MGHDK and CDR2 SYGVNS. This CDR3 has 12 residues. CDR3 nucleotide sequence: TGTGCCAGCACCAGTGACAGGACTGAAGCTTTCTTT. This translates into CASTSDRTEAFF.

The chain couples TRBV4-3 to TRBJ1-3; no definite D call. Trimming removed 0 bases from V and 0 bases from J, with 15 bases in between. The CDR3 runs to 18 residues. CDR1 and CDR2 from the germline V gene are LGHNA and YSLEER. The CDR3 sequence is CASSQDPAPQSSGNTIYF. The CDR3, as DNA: TGCGCCAGCAGCCAAGATCCTGCACCCCAGAGCTCTGGAAACACCATATATTTT.